This TCR beta chain was captured by sequencing in a study of blood T cell repertoires in COVID-19. Original processing methods: Researchers report that nucleated cell counts were estimated from reference gene primer amplification. Assay used: immunoSEQ multiplex PCR; TCRdb lists only in-frame clones, some missing. That table furnishes V, J and clone size, whereas the DNA furnished D and trimming. Counted here are around 150,000 clones, 80% to 90% occurring once; the ten biggest clones make up around 3.5%. V gave up 0 bases and J gave up 0 bases, with 9 bases separating them. This CDR3 is 16 amino acids long. Germline CDR1 SGHTA, CDR2 FQGTGA.

The chain uses TRBV7-3 and TRBJ2-1; a possible D gene is TRBD1 (6 bases). This clonotype was obtained from a man aged 65-85 years with acute or convalescent COVID-19. Sequencing was carried out using peripheral blood. The CDR3 spells CASSLTGAASYNEQFF. CDR3 DNA: TGTGCCAGCAGCTTAACGGGGGCGGCCTCCTACAATGAGCAGTTCTTC.